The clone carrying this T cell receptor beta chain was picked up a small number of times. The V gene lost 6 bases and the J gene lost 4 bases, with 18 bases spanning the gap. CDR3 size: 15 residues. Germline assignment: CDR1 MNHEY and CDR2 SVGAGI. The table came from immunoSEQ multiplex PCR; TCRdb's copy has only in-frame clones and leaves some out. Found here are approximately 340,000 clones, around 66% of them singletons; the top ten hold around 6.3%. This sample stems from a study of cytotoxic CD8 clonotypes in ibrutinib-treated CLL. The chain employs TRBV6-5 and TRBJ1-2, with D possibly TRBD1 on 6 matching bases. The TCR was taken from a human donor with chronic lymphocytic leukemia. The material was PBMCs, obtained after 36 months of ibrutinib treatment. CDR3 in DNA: TGTGCCAGCAGACCCCATGGACAGCTGCCCTATGGCTACACCTTC. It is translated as CASRPHGQLPYGYTF.